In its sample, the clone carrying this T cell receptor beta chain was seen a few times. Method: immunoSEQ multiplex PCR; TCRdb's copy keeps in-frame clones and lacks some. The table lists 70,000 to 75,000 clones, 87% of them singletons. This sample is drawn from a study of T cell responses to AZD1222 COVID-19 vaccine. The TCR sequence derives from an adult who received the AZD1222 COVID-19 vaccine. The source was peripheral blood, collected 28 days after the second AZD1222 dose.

CDR3 sequence: CAITPGQGAYEQYF. The CDR3 DNA is TGTGCCATCACCCCGGGACAGGGGGCTTACGAGCAGTACTTC. The genes are TRBV10-3 and TRBJ2-7; the match to TRBD1 covers 12 bases. The CDR3 is made up of 14 amino acids. Germline loops: CDR1 ENHRY, CDR2 SYGVKD. V gave up 7 bases and J gave up 4 bases; unmatched junction bases: 5.